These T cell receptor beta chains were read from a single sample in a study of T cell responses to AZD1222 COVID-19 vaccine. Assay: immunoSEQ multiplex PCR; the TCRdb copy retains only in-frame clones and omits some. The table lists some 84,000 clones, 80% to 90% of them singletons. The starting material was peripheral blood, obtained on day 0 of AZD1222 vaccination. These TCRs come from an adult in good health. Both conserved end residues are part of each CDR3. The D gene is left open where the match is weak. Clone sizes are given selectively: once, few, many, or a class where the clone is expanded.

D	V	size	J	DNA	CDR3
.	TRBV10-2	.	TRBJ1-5	TGCGCCAGTAGGTTGGGGGGTATGAGCAATCAGCCCCAGCATTTT	CASRLGGMSNQPQHF
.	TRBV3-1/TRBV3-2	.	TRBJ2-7	TGTGCCAGCAGCCAACGGGGGGAGCAGTACTTC	CASSQRGEQYF
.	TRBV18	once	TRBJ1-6	TGTGCCAGCTCACCTGCGGGGACGGGTTCACCCCTCCACTTT	CASSPAGTGSPLHF
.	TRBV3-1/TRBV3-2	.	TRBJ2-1	TGTGCCAGCCAAGGGATGTTCGACAATGAGCAGTTCTTC	CASQGMFDNEQFF
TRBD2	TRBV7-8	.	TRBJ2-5	TGTGCCAGCAGCTCACTAGCGGGAGGGGAGACCCAGTACTTC	CASSSLAGGETQYF
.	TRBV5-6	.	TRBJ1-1	TGTGCCAGCAGCGGCAGGGTCCCGAACACTGAAGCTTTCTTT	CASSGRVPNTEAFF
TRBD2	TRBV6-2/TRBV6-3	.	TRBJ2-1	TGTGCCAGCAGTTACTCTAAGGTACCCTTTGATGCGGGGAGGGGTTACAATGAGCAGTTCTTC	CASSYSKVPFDAGRGYNEQFF
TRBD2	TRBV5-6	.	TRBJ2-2	TGTGCCAGCAGCTTGGTACTAGCGGGAGGCAACACCGGGGAGCTGTTTTTT	CASSLVLAGGNTGELFF
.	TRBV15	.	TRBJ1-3	TGTGCCACCAGCAGAGATTCAGGGGTAGGAAACACCATATATTTT	CATSRDSGVGNTIYF
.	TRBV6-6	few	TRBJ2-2	TGTGCCAGCAGTTACCACACCGGGGAGCTGTTTTTT	CASSYHTGELFF
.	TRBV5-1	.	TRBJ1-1	TGCGCCAGCAGCTTGTTCACAGCGGGGAACACTGAAGCTTTCTTT	CASSLFTAGNTEAFF
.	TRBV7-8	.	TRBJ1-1	TGTGCCAGCAGTTCCCGTGAGGGAGAGAACACTGAAGCTTTCTTT	CASSSREGENTEAFF
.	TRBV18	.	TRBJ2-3	TGTGCCAGCTCACCCGTCGGGACTTCTAGCACAGATACGCAGTATTTT	CASSPVGTSSTDTQYF
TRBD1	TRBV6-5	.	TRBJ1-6	TGTGCCACGGGACAGTCCTATAATTCACCCCTCCACTTT	CATGQSYNSPLHF
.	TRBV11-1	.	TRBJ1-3	TGTGCCAGCAGCCGGCCGGGCAGACTAAACACCATATATTTT	CASSRPGRLNTIYF
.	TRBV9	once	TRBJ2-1	TGTGCCAGCAGCGTAGGGGGCGGCTCCTACAATGAGCAGTTCTTC	CASSVGGGSYNEQFF
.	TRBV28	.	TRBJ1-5	TGTGCCAGCAGTTTTGGGTCAGGGGACAATCAGCCCCAGCATTTT	CASSFGSGDNQPQHF
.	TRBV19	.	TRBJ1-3	TGTGCCAGTAGCCCTCGAGGATCCTTCTCTGGAAACACCATATATTTT	CASSPRGSFSGNTIYF
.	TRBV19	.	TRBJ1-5	TGTGCCAGTACCCAAGGTGATTTCCCTCAGCCCCAGCATTTT	CASTQGDFPQPQHF
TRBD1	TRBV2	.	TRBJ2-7	TGTGCCAGCAGTGTTCAACAGGGGGCTATTTACGAGCAGTACTTC	CASSVQQGAIYEQYF
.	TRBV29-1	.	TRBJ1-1	TGCAGCGCAACAGGACAGAACACTGAAGCTTTCTTT	CSATGQNTEAFF
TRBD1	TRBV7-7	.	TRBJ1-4	TGTGCCAGCAGCTTAGGACAGGGGAATGAAAAACTGTTTTTT	CASSLGQGNEKLFF
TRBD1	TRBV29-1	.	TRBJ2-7	TGCAGCGCCCGGATTAGGACAGGGTCCCTACTACTTGAGCAGTACTTC	CSARIRTGSLLLEQYF
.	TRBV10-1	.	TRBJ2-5	TGCGCCAGCAGTGACACCCGTGAGACCCAGTACTTC	CASSDTRETQYF
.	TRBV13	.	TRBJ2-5	TGTGCCAGCAGCTTAGGCCTCGGACTTAAACAGGAGACCCAGTACTTC	CASSLGLGLKQETQYF
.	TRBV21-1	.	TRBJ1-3	TGTGCCAGCAGCGAAAAGGGGTGTGGGAACCTCTCTGGAAACACCATATATTTT	CASSEKGCGNLSGNTIYF
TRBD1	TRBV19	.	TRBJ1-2	TGTGCCAGTAGTATCGACAGGGCGAATGGCTACACCTTC	CASSIDRANGYTF
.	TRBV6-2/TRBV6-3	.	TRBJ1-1	TGTGCCAGCAGTTACTCGGGTGTGAACACTGAAGCTTTCTTT	CASSYSGVNTEAFF
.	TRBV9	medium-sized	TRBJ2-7	TGTGCCAGCAGCGTAGGTTTAGTTCCCTACGAGCAGTACTTC	CASSVGLVPYEQYF
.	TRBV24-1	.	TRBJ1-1	TGTGCCACCACAGCTGAAAAGAACACTGAAGCTTTCTTT	CATTAEKNTEAFF
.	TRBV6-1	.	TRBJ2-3	TGTGCCAGCAGTGAACAGGCCCAAACAGATACGCAGTATTTT	CASSEQAQTDTQYF
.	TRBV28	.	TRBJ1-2	TGTGCCAGCAGTTCAGGGTATGGCTACACCTTC	CASSSGYGYTF
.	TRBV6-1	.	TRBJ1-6	TGTGCCAGCAGTGAAGGGCAGCCCCATAATTCACCCCTCCACTTT	CASSEGQPHNSPLHF
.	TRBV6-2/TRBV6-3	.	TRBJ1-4	TGTGCCACCAACCCCGGAGGTGAAAAACTGTTTTTT	CATNPGGEKLFF
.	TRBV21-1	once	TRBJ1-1	TGTGCCAGCAGCAACCGGGTCGGGGGGGCAAGGAACACTGAAGCTTTCTTT	CASSNRVGGARNTEAFF
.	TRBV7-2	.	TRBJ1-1	TGTGCCAGCAGCCCTCACCCCGGTACCACTGAAGCTTTCTTT	CASSPHPGTTEAFF
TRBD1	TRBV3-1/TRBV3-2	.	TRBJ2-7	TGTGCCAGCAGCCAAGGGGCCAGGGGGTGGTACGAGCAGTACTTC	CASSQGARGWYEQYF
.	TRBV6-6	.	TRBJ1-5	TGTGCCAGCAGTTACCGCGGACGGATCAATCAGCCCCAGCATTTT	CASSYRGRINQPQHF
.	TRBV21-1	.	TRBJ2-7	TGTGCCAGCAGCAAAGAGGTCCGGGAGACCTGGTACGAGCAGTACTTC	CASSKEVRETWYEQYF
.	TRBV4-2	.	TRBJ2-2	TGTGCCAGCAGCCAAGAGGCTAGCCGAACCGGGGAGCTGTTTTTT	CASSQEASRTGELFF
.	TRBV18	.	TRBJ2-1	TGTGCCAGCTCACCACCGGGCCGACTAGACAATGAGCAGTTCTTC	CASSPPGRLDNEQFF
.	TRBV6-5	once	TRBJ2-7	TGTGCCAGCGTATGGGGGACTCTCTCCTACGAGCAGTACTTC	CASVWGTLSYEQYF
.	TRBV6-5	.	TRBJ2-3	TGTGCCAGCAGCCAGCACAGGGAGGGCACGCAGTATTTT	CASSQHREGTQYF
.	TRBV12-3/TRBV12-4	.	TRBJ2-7	TGTGCCAGCAGTACTAGAACCTACGAGCAGTACTTC	CASSTRTYEQYF
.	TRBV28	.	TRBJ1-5	TGTGCCAGCAGTCATAGAGCGGGATTAGGCAATCAGCCCCAGCATTTT	CASSHRAGLGNQPQHF
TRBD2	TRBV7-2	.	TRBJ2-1	TGTGCCAGCAGCTTACTAGCGGGAGATGCCGATGAGCAGTTCTTC	CASSLLAGDADEQFF
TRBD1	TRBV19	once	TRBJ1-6	TGTGCCAGTAGTGCCCCAGGGGGAGAATCACCCCTCCACTTT	CASSAPGGESPLHF
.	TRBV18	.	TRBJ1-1	TGTGCCAGCTCACCACTAGAGGCAGAAGCTTTCTTT	CASSPLEAEAFF
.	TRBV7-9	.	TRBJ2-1	TGTGCCAGCAGCCTCCAAAATTACAATGAGCAGTTCTTC	CASSLQNYNEQFF